Following are 10 T cell receptor beta chains from one sample sequenced in a study of Ad26.COV2.S vaccination and SARS-CoV-2 variants. TCRdb's copy holds only in-frame clones and misses some; the assay was immunoSEQ multiplex PCR. The sample holds 180,000 or so clones, roughly 87% seen once. The starting material was peripheral blood, obtained after recovery from COVID-19. All receptors derive from a human donor who had recovered from COVID-19.

V and J are TRBV6-4 and TRBJ1-4; D call uncertain. There are 13 residues in the CDR3. Germline assignment: CDR1 MRHNA and CDR2 SNTAGT. V was cut by 9 bases and J by 5 bases, with 13 bases left in between. The CDR3 coding sequence is TGTGCCAGTAAGAGTGACCAGAATGAAAAACTGTTTTTT. Translation gives CASKSDQNEKLFF.

This chain joins TRBV18 and TRBJ2-6; 10 bases are shared with TRBD1. V lost 0 bases and J lost 0; bases outside the gene matches: 5. This CDR3 has 19 amino acids. The V gene's germline CDR1 is KGHSH and CDR2 LQKENI. In DNA form, the CDR3 reads TGTGCCAGCTCACCACCGGGGTGGACAGGGGGCTCTGGGGCCAACGTCCTGACTTTC. This translates into CASSPPGWTGGSGANVLTF.

The chain employs TRBV28 and TRBJ2-3, with 8 bases lining up with TRBD2. Germline V gene sequence: CDR1 MDHEN, CDR2 SYDVKM. Losses at the gene ends were 5 bases for V and 2 bases for J; bases not matched to a gene: 3. The CDR3 extends over 14 amino acids. Here the CDR3 reads CASSPLAVTDTQYF. The CDR3 DNA reads as TGTGCCAGCAGTCCACTAGCGGTCACAGATACGCAGTATTTT.

The V gene is TRBV4-1, the J gene TRBJ2-7, with 13 bases matching TRBD2. This CDR3 has 17 amino acids. Germline V gives CDR1 MGHRA, CDR2 YSYEKL. V lost 0 bases to trimming and J lost 0 bases; unmatched junction nucleotides: 2. CDR3 loop: CASSQEGLAGFSYEQYF. CDR3 coding DNA: TGCGCCAGCAGCCAAGAGGGACTAGCGGGATTCTCCTACGAGCAGTACTTC.

This clone appeared once. J is TRBJ2-7 and V is TRBV2; D unclear. The CDR3 loop spans 15 amino acids. CDR1 is SNHLY and CDR2 is FYNNEI in the germline V gene. V gave up 2 bases and J gave up 1 base, with 12 bases separating them. The CDR3, as DNA: TGTGCCAGCAGTGAACTAGGCAATCGTTCCTACGAGCAGTACTTC. It codes for CASSELGNRSYEQYF.

This sequence joins TRBV28 and TRBJ1-5; D may be TRBD1 (5 bases). Trimming cost V 2 bases and J 3 bases, with 8 bases left between them. Germline CDR1 and CDR2: MDHEN and SYDVKM. CDR3 length equals 14 residues. The CDR3 reads CASSLGGANQPQHF. The CDR3 DNA is TGTGCCAGCAGTTTAGGAGGGGCCAATCAGCCCCAGCATTTT. Full variable domain (remainder filled in from reference TRBV28 and TRBJ1-5): DVKVTQSSRYLVKRTGEKVFLECVQDMDHENMFWYRQDPGLGLRLIYFSYDVKMKEKGDIPEGYSVSREKKERFSLILESASTNQTSMYLCASSLGGANQPQHFGDGTRLSIL.

This chain connects TRBV4-2 to TRBJ2-7; D uncertain. Trimming shortened V by 1 base and J by 4 bases, and 5 bases separated the two germline ends. Germline V gives CDR1 LGHNA, CDR2 YNFKEQ. This CDR3 is 12 amino acids long. CDR3 region: CASSQVGYEQYF. Written as DNA, the CDR3 is TGTGCCAGCAGCCAAGTGGGGTACGAGCAGTACTTC.

This clone was picked up one time. The chain uses TRBV2 and TRBJ2-7; D is unclear. In germline, CDR1 is SNHLY, CDR2 FYNNEI. Trimming stripped 7 bases from V and 2 bases from J, with 9 bases between. This CDR3 comprises 12 residues. CDR3 in DNA: TGTGCCAGCAAGGGCGGCGCCTACGAGCAGTACTTC. It is translated as CASKGGAYEQYF.

This clone was observed a handful of times. The V and J genes are TRBV7-8 and TRBJ2-3; 7 bases map to TRBD2. CDR1 is SGHVS, CDR2 FQNEAQ, per germline. The junction had 14 bases not matched to a gene; V was cut back by 2 bases and J by 0 bases. The CDR3 is made up of 19 amino acids. CDR3: CASSLILLPQRGSTDTQYF. The CDR3 coding sequence is TGTGCCAGCAGCTTAATCCTTCTTCCCCAGCGGGGTAGCACAGATACGCAGTATTTT. Full variable domain (remainder filled in from reference TRBV7-8 and TRBJ2-3): GAGVSQSPRYKVAKRGQDVALRCDPISGHVSLFWYQQALGQGPEFLTYFQNEAQLDKSGLPSDRFFAERPEGSVSTLKIQRTQQEDSAVYLCASSLILLPQRGSTDTQYFGPGTRLTVL.

The rearrangement uses TRBV6-2 or TRBV6-3 and TRBJ1-2, with 7 bases that match TRBD1. The junction had 8 bases not matched to a gene; V was cut back by 5 bases and J by 8 bases. The CDR3 sequence is 13 residues long. CDR1 MNHEY and CDR2 SVGEGT come from the germline V gene. The CDR3, as DNA: TGTGCCAGCAGTAGGGGACAGCCCAAAGGCTACACCTTC. As protein: CASSRGQPKGYTF.